This passage covers 18 T cell receptor beta chains from one sample sequenced in a study of T cells after yellow fever vaccination. TCRdb reanalysed the 5' RACE reads using MiXCR and keeps one entry per CDR3 protein. Of around 320,000 distinct CDR3 sequences in the sample, 9.5% to 12% were seen once. This sample comprised CD4+ T cells sorted from PBMCs, obtained 45 days after the yellow fever booster vaccination. The receptors were sampled from a man younger than 35 who received the YFV17D yellow fever vaccine.

This clonotype was counted only a few times. The rearrangement links TRBV27 to TRBJ2-5, with 9 bases lining up with TRBD2. Per the germline V gene, CDR1 is MNHEY and CDR2 is SMNVEV (reference sequence). With 7 bases clipped from V and 0 bases from J, the junction kept 3 bases outside the gene matches. The CDR3 loop spans 14 amino acids. DNA for the CDR3: TGTGCCAGCAAGCGGGGGGCGAACCAAGAGACCCAGTACTTC. Its translation is CASKRGANQETQYF.

This clonotype has only a few counts. This chain connects TRBV24-1 to TRBJ2-3; tentative D call: TRBD2 (5 bases). CDR1 is KGHDR and CDR2 is SFDVKD in the germline V gene. This CDR3 is 16 amino acids long. V gave up 3 bases and J gave up 4 bases, with 16 bases separating them. For the CDR3, the DNA is TGTGCCACCAGTGATCCCAGCCAGGCGGGTGCAGATACGCAGTATTTT. Residues: CATSDPSQAGADTQYF.

This chain links TRBV4-3 with TRBJ2-6, with 10 bases aligning to TRBD1. J was trimmed by 2 bases and V by 11 bases; bases with no gene match: 6. This CDR3 is 15 amino acids long. CDR1 is LGHNA, CDR2 YSLEER, per germline. DNA of the CDR3: TGCGCCGCCGGGACAGGGGTTCCTGGGGCCAACGTCCTGACTTTC. Its protein is CAAGTGVPGANVLTF.

The rearrangement uses TRBV6-1 and TRBJ1-2; possibly TRBD1 for D (5 bases). Trimming stripped 6 bases from V and 3 bases from J, with 17 bases between. There are 15 residues in the CDR3. Germline-derived CDR1 and CDR2 are MNHNS and SASEGT. This CDR3 is CASSLKGRGDYGYTF. As DNA, the CDR3 is TGTGCCAGCAGCCTCAAGGGACGAGGGGACTATGGCTACACCTTC.

This clonotype turned up a few times. This chain uses TRBV6-2 or TRBV6-3 with TRBJ2-1, with D perhaps TRBD1 (6 bases). The V and J ends lost 6 bases and 10 bases respectively, with 10 bases between them. Per germline, CDR1 MNHEY and CDR2 SVGEGT. CDR3 size: 11 residues. CDR3 coding DNA: TGTGCCAGCAGACTCGACAGGGAGCAGTTCTTC. Protein product: CASRLDREQFF.

The J gene is TRBJ2-1, the V gene TRBV20-1; 11 positions agree with TRBD2. The V segment lost 1 base and the J segment 14 bases; nucleotides outside the gene matches: 10. Looked up from germline, CDR1 is DFQATT and CDR2 is SNEGSKA (reference sequence). The CDR3 totals 14 residues. The CDR3 nucleotides read TGCAGTGCTAGAGGTCCGGGACTAGCGGATCGGGAGTTCTTC. Its protein is CSARGPGLADREFF.

This clonotype was found a few times. This chain connects TRBV7-8 to TRBJ2-7; D is possibly TRBD1 (6 bases). Trimming shortened V by 5 bases and J by 0 bases, and 14 bases separated the two germline ends. This CDR3 spans 15 amino acids. The V gene's germline CDR1 is SGHVS and CDR2 FQNEAQ. The CDR3 loop reads CASSPRTVRSYEQYF. As DNA, the CDR3 is TGTGCCAGCAGCCCGAGGACAGTCCGCTCCTACGAGCAGTACTTC. The complete variable domain, with remaining parts taken from reference TRBV7-8 and TRBJ2-7, reads GAGVSQSPRYKVAKRGQDVALRCDPISGHVSLFWYQQALGQGPEFLTYFQNEAQLDKSGLPSDRFFAERPEGSVSTLKIQRTQQEDSAVYLCASSPRTVRSYEQYFGPGTRLTVT.

The rearrangement uses TRBV20-1 and TRBJ2-1; D remains unclear. V lost 3 bases and J 7 bases, leaving 7 bases between the germline ends. Germline values: CDR1 DFQATT, CDR2 SNEGSKA (reference sequence). The CDR3 is 11 amino acids. CDR3 bases: TGCAGTGCTAGCCGGCGTAATGAGCAGTTCTTC. This sequence encodes CSASRRNEQFF.

This chain joins TRBV7-9 and TRBJ2-3; 8 bases agree with TRBD1. The V gene end was trimmed by 5 bases and the J gene end by 9 bases; junction bases not matched to a gene: 7. The CDR3 is made up of 13 amino acids. Germline CDR1 reads SEHNR; CDR2 reads FQNEAQ (reference sequence). The CDR3 loop is CASSPTTGGTQYF. As DNA, the CDR3 is TGTGCCAGCAGCCCGACAACAGGGGGGACGCAGTATTTT.

The V and J genes are TRBV18 and TRBJ2-1, with a tentative D call TRBD2 (6 bases). Trimming left V 5 bases short and J 0 bases short, with 20 bases between. The CDR3 has 18 amino acids. Germline V CDR1 and CDR2: KGHSH, LQKENI. Written as DNA, the CDR3 is TGTGCCAGCTCAGCCAAACTACTAGCCTTTAGCTCCTACAATGAGCAGTTCTTC. It is translated as CASSAKLLAFSSYNEQFF.

The gene calls are TRBV18 and TRBJ2-1; D remains ambiguous. CDR1 is KGHSH, CDR2 LQKENI, per germline. The CDR3 covers 16 residues. With 3 bases removed from V and 0 bases from J, the gap between germline ends came to 12 bases. The CDR3 bases are TGTGCCAGCTCACCGGTCGTAGAATACTCCTACAATGAGCAGTTCTTC. Its translation: CASSPVVEYSYNEQFF.

The CDR3, as DNA: TGTGCCAGCAGCTTAGGGACTGTGGACAATCAGCCCCAGCATTTT. The encoded protein is CASSLGTVDNQPQHF. The rearrangement uses TRBV7-8 and TRBJ1-5; D unresolved. CDR3 length: 15 amino acids. Per the germline V gene, CDR1 is SGHVS and CDR2 is FQNEAQ. V was shortened by 1 base and J by 3 bases, with 10 bases between the two germline ends.

This clonotype was seen at least ten times. The gene calls are TRBV2 and TRBJ1-4; D not certain. Germline CDR1 is SNHLY and CDR2 is FYNNEI. V lost 1 base to trimming and J lost 7 bases, with 4 bases between them. The CDR3 has 12 residues. CDR3 bases: TGTGCCAGCAGTGAAGGAGGTGAAAAACTGTTTTTT. This gives the protein CASSEGGEKLFF.

This chain uses TRBV7-9 with TRBJ1-2; 8 bases align to TRBD1. This CDR3 has 13 amino acids. V lost 4 bases, J lost 7 bases, and 5 bases stayed unmatched. In germline, CDR1 is SEHNR, CDR2 FQNEAQ (reference sequence). CDR3 coding DNA: TGTGCCAGCAGCTACCAGGGGGCGAGTGGCTACACCTTC. Protein: CASSYQGASGYTF.

The table lists this clonotype with many counts. This chain joins TRBV12-5 and TRBJ2-6, with D uncertain. CDR1 is LGHNT, CDR2 FRNRAP, per germline. V was trimmed by 7 bases and J by 2 bases, leaving 6 bases between them. This CDR3 spans 13 amino acids. The CDR3 DNA is TGTGCTAGTGACGGAGCTGGGGCCAACGTCCTGACTTTC. Residues: CASDGAGANVLTF.

This clonotype has only a few counts. The rearrangement uses TRBV7-2 and TRBJ1-5; 7 positions agree with TRBD1. CDR1 SGHTA and CDR2 FQGNSA come from the germline V gene. The V segment lost 5 bases and the J segment 6 bases; nucleotides outside the gene matches: 10. The CDR3 is made up of 15 amino acids. The CDR3 region has the DNA TGTGCCAGCAGCACGCGACAGGGCTCTTCTCAGCCCCAGCATTTT. This encodes CASSTRQGSSQPQHF.

The CDR3 loop is CASSRSRDTEAFF. The CDR3 nucleotides are TGTGCCAGCAGCCGATCGAGAGACACTGAAGCTTTCTTT. This chain joins TRBV7-9 and TRBJ1-1; D ambiguous. The CDR3 contains 13 residues. Germline CDR1 SEHNR, CDR2 FQNEAQ (reference sequence). V was clipped by 5 bases and J by 3 bases, with 10 bases between them.

The chain links TRBV5-1 to TRBJ2-7; TRBD1 matches at 7 bases. The CDR3 totals 16 residues. Germline CDR1 reads SGHRS; CDR2 reads YFSETQ. V lost 4 bases, J lost 0 bases, and 10 bases stayed unmatched. The CDR3 DNA reads as TGCGCCAGCAGCGCTACCGGGACAGCGAGCTCCTACGAGCAGTACTTC. This encodes CASSATGTASSYEQYF.